Listed below are T cell receptor beta chains from one sample, sequenced in a study of beta chain features in type 1 diabetes. Sequencing was performed with immunoSEQ multiplex PCR; in TCRdb, only in-frame clones are kept and a portion is missing. Here the sample spans 640,000 or so clones, 11% to 15% being singletons. Input material: naive CD4+ T cells from blood. The receptors were sampled from a man between 18 and 29 years old with type 1 diabetes. The CDR3 runs from the conserved cysteine through the conserved F or W. The D gene is left open where the match is weak. The size field is filled for only some rows; it gives once, few, many or a size class.

cdr3_length,v_call,d_call,clone_size,j_call,cdr3_nt,cdr3_aa
14,TRBV2,TRBD2,NA,TRBJ2-1,TGTGCCAGCAGTGAACAACTAGCGAAGCATGAGCAGTTCTTC,CASSEQLAKHEQFF
16,TRBV11-3,TRBD2,NA,TRBJ2-2,TGTGCCAGCAGCGTCGGACTAGCGGAGAACACCGGGGAGCTGTTTTTT,CASSVGLAENTGELFF
15,TRBV5-6,TRBD1,NA,TRBJ2-3,TGTGCCAGCAGCTTACCGGGACAGGGGGCAGATACGCAGTATTTT,CASSLPGQGADTQYF
15,TRBV6-1,TRBD1,NA,TRBJ2-1,TGTGCCAGCAGTGAATTCGGGACAGTGACCAATGAGCAGTTCTTC,CASSEFGTVTNEQFF
17,TRBV7-9,NA,few,TRBJ2-6,TGTGCCAGCAGTCCAGGAGCTTCCGGTTCCGGGGCCAACGTCCTGACTTTC,CASSPGASGSGANVLTF
14,TRBV19,NA,few,TRBJ1-5,TGTGCCAGTAAACGGGGGGTGGGCAATCAGCCCCAGCATTTT,CASKRGVGNQPQHF
15,TRBV9,NA,few,TRBJ1-5,TGTGCCAGCAGCCCCCAGGTTTCGGGCAATCAGCCCCAGCATTTT,CASSPQVSGNQPQHF
14,TRBV5-1,NA,few,TRBJ2-4,TGCGCCAGCAGCTTGGGAGGGAGGCAAAACATTCAGTACTTC,CASSLGGRQNIQYF
17,TRBV4-1,TRBD2,NA,TRBJ2-7,TGCGCCAGCAGCCCCCCCGGACAAAGCGGGAGGTCCTACGAGCAGTACTTC,CASSPPGQSGRSYEQYF
13,TRBV27,NA,few,TRBJ2-5,TGTGCCAGCAGTTTGCCTAATCAAGAGACCCAGTACTTC,CASSLPNQETQYF
16,TRBV7-2,TRBD1,few,TRBJ1-1,TGTGCCAGCAGCCTCGACAGGGTTAGCTTGAACACTGAAGCTTTCTTT,CASSLDRVSLNTEAFF
12,TRBV29-1,NA,few,TRBJ2-1,TGCAGCGTTGATTCCGGAGAGGATGAGCAGTTCTTC,CSVDSGEDEQFF
14,TRBV6-5,NA,few,TRBJ1-4,TGTGCCAGCAGTTACGGAGGGGCTAATGAAAAACTGTTTTTT,CASSYGGANEKLFF
13,TRBV7-3,NA,NA,TRBJ2-7,TGTGCCAGCAGCCTTGCAGGGGCAAATGAGCAGTACTTC,CASSLAGANEQYF
13,TRBV10-3,TRBD1,NA,TRBJ2-7,TGTGCCATCAGAGGGACAGGGGGGTACGAGCAGTACTTC,CAIRGTGGYEQYF
18,TRBV9,TRBD1,NA,TRBJ1-5,TGTGCCAGCAGCGTAGCCCACCTGAGCAGGGGGAGCAATCAGCCCCAGCATTTT,CASSVAHLSRGSNQPQHF
15,TRBV29-1,TRBD1,few,TRBJ1-1,TGCAGCGTTGAACCGAGGACAGGGTCGGGCACTGAAGCTTTCTTT,CSVEPRTGSGTEAFF
17,TRBV11-2,TRBD2,NA,TRBJ2-3,TGTGCCAGCAGCCCCCAACTAGCGGGGTTAAGCACAGATACGCAGTATTTT,CASSPQLAGLSTDTQYF
13,TRBV5-1,TRBD1,few,TRBJ1-1,TGCGCCAGCAGCCCAGACAGGGGCCTTGAAGCTTTCTTT,CASSPDRGLEAFF
12,TRBV30,NA,NA,TRBJ1-1,TGTGCCTGGAGACAGAGTGGTGGGGAAGCTTTCTTT,CAWRQSGGEAFF
14,TRBV5-4,NA,NA,TRBJ1-4,TGTGCCAGCAGCTTTGAAGCAACTAATGAAAAACTGTTTTTT,CASSFEATNEKLFF
14,TRBV11-2,NA,NA,TRBJ1-2,TGTGCCAGCAGCTTCGGCAGTGCAGGATATGGCTACACCTTC,CASSFGSAGYGYTF
12,TRBV28,NA,NA,TRBJ1-4,TGTGCCAGCAGTTCCTGGGGAGAAAAACTGTTTTTT,CASSSWGEKLFF
15,TRBV7-2,NA,NA,TRBJ2-7,TGTGCCAGCAGCCCGGACTCGGCGTACCTCCGGGAGCAGTACTTC,CASSPDSAYLREQYF
17,TRBV5-1,NA,NA,TRBJ2-1,TGCGCCAGCAGCCCCACCTTTAGTAATGTGGGGTACAATGAGCAGTTCTTC,CASSPTFSNVGYNEQFF
16,TRBV18,NA,NA,TRBJ2-1,TGTGCCAGCTCACCAACCATACCTAGCTCCTACAATGAGCAGTTCTTC,CASSPTIPSSYNEQFF